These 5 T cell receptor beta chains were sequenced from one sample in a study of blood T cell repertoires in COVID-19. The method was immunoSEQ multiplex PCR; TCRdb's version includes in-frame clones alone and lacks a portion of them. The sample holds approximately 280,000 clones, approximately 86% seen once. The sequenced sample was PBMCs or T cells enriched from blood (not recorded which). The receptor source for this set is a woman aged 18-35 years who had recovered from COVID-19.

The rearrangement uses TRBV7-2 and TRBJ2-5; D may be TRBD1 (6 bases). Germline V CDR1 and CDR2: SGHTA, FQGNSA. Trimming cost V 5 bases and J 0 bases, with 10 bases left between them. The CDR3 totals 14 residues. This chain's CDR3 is CASSRTAYQETQYF. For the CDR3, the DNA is TGTGCCAGCAGCCGGACAGCCTACCAAGAGACCCAGTACTTC.

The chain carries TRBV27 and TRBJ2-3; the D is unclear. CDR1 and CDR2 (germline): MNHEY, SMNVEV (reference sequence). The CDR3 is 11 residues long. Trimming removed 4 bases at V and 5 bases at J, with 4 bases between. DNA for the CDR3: TGTGCCAGCAGTTACGGAGATACGCAGTATTTT. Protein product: CASSYGDTQYF.

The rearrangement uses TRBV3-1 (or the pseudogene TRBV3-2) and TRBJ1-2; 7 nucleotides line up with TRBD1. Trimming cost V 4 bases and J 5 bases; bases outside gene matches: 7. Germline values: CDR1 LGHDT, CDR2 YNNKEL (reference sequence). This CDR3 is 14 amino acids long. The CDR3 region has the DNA TGTGCCAGCAGCCCCCAACCGACAGGGTATGGCTACACCTTC. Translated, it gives CASSPQPTGYGYTF.

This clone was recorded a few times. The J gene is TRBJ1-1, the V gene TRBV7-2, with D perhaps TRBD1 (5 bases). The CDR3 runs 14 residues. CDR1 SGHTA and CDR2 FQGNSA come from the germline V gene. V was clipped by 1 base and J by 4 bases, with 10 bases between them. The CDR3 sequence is CASSLGGDSTEAFF. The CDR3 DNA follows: TGTGCCAGCAGCTTAGGGGGTGACAGCACTGAAGCTTTCTTT. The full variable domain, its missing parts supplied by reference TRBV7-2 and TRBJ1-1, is GAGVSQSPSNKVTEKGKDVELRCDPISGHTALYWYRQSLGQGLEFLIYFQGNSAPDKSGLPSDRFSAERTGGSVSTLTIQRTQQEDSAVYLCASSLGGDSTEAFFGQGTRLTVV.

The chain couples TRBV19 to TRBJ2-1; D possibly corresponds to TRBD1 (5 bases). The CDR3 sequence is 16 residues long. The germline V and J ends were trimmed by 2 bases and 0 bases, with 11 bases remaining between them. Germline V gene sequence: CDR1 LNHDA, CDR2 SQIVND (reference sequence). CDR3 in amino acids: CASSISDSSSYNEQFF. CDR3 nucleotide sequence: TGTGCCAGTAGTATATCCGACAGTTCCTCCTACAATGAGCAGTTCTTC.